What follows are 4 T cell receptor beta chains derived from one specimen sequenced in a study of OX40 agonist ivuxolimab in advanced cancers. TCRdb keeps only in-frame clones here, not all; method: immunoSEQ multiplex PCR. The repertoire holds 90,000 to 95,000 clones, with 80% to 90% as singletons. The sequencing here drew on CD4+ or CD8+ T cells sorted from blood, taken in a trial of the OX40 agonist ivuxolimab. The receptors come from an adult with an advanced solid tumor such as melanoma, head and neck, liver or kidney cancer.

The chain uses TRBV7-6 and TRBJ2-7; unclear D gene. V lost 4 bases to trimming and J lost 0 bases, with 10 bases between them. The CDR3 covers 14 residues. CDR1 and CDR2 from the germline V gene are SGHVS and FNYEAQ. The CDR3 region has the DNA TGTGCCAGCAGCTCGGACCCGAGCTCCTACGAGCAGTACTTC. Translating it yields CASSSDPSSYEQYF.

The V gene is TRBV6-6, the J gene TRBJ2-5; D unresolved. Trimming cost V 7 bases and J 1 base, with 4 bases left between them. Germline lookup yields CDR1 MNHNY and CDR2 SVGAGI (reference sequence). CDR3 length: 11 amino acids. CDR3 sequence (DNA): TGTGCCAGCACTTCCCAAGAGACCCAGTACTTC. Translating gives CASTSQETQYF.

The gene calls are TRBV7-9 and TRBJ1-5, with D possibly TRBD1 on 5 matching bases. In germline, CDR1 is SEHNR, CDR2 FQNEAQ (reference sequence). The CDR3 extends over 15 amino acids. Trimming removed 3 bases at V and 7 bases at J, with 16 bases between. CDR3 in amino acids: CASSFEGYQGQPQHF. As DNA, the CDR3 is TGTGCCAGCAGCTTTGAGGGTTATCAGGGACAGCCCCAGCATTTT.

The CDR3: CASSQDLQGDTQYF. Written as DNA, the CDR3 is TGTGCCAGCAGCCAGGATCTACAGGGCGATACGCAGTATTTT. The V gene is TRBV14, the J gene TRBJ2-3, with D tentatively TRBD1 (6 bases). Germline CDR1 is SGHDN and CDR2 is FVKESK. V shed 3 bases and J shed 6 bases, with 13 bases lying between them. The CDR3 has 14 residues.